The 8 T cell receptor beta chains presented below share a single source sample, sequenced in a study of T cell responses to AZD1222 COVID-19 vaccine. TCRdb's table, derived via immunoSEQ multiplex PCR, lists solely in-frame clones and lacks some. The table lists around 170,000 clones, 91% of them singletons. This sample comprised peripheral blood, obtained on day 0 of AZD1222 vaccination. These receptors were taken from an adult in good health.

The chain combines TRBV19 with TRBJ1-2, with D perhaps matching TRBD1 (6 bases). The CDR3 extends over 14 amino acids. Trimming left V 2 bases short and J 0 bases short, with 7 bases between. The germline gives CDR1 LNHDA, CDR2 SQIVND (reference sequence). CDR3 protein: CASSIRQANYGYTF. Here the CDR3 DNA reads TGTGCCAGTAGTATAAGACAGGCTAACTATGGCTACACCTTC.

This chain links TRBV4-3 with TRBJ2-5; 7 nucleotides line up with TRBD2. Germline V gene sequence: CDR1 LGHNA, CDR2 YSLEER. The CDR3 covers 15 residues. The ends lost 3 bases at V and 1 base at J; junction bases unmatched: 5. The CDR3 region is CASSHGGGIQETQYF. CDR3 in DNA: TGCGCCAGCAGCCATGGGGGGGGGATCCAAGAGACCCAGTACTTC.

V is TRBV7-6 and J is TRBJ2-5; possible D gene TRBD2, 6 bases. Deletions cut 1 base from V and 5 bases from J, with 20 bases between. From germline, CDR1 is SGHVS and CDR2 FNYEAQ. This CDR3 spans 17 amino acids. CDR3 bases: TGTGCCAGCAGCTTAGTTGGGGGGACCACAAAGCGTGAGACCCAGTACTTC. It translates to CASSLVGGTTKRETQYF.

The V gene is TRBV5-4, the J gene TRBJ2-1; 14 positions agree with TRBD2. The germline V gene has CDR1 SGHNT and CDR2 YYREEE (reference sequence). J was trimmed by 8 bases and V by 2 bases; bases with no gene match: 6. CDR3 size: 16 residues. In DNA, the CDR3 is TGTGCCAGCAGCTTCGCCGGGACTAGCGGGAGACATGAGCAGTTCTTC. This sequence encodes CASSFAGTSGRHEQFF.

The chain links TRBV10-2 to TRBJ1-4; D is undetermined. The ends were cut back, 8 bases at V and 8 bases at J, with 18 bases in the middle. The CDR3 extends over 14 amino acids. Germline V gene lookup returns CDR1 WSHSY and CDR2 SAAADI. The CDR3 nucleotides read TGCGCCAGCGTTGGGGAAAGGGTCGGGGAAAAACTGTTTTTT. It translates to CASVGERVGEKLFF.

The genes are TRBV19 and TRBJ2-5; D gene ambiguous. CDR1 is LNHDA, CDR2 SQIVND, per germline (reference sequence). V gave up 6 bases and J gave up 1 base, with 3 bases separating them. CDR3 length: 11 residues. The CDR3 protein is CASSSQETQYF. DNA for the CDR3: TGTGCCAGTAGCTCCCAAGAGACCCAGTACTTC.

This chain uses TRBV7-2 with TRBJ2-7; 11 bases fit TRBD2. This CDR3 has 15 residues. Germline CDR1 SGHTA, CDR2 FQGNSA. The V and J ends lost 5 bases and 7 bases, in that order; junction bases with no gene match: 10. Here the CDR3 reads CASSMQLAGVGEQYF. Written as DNA, the CDR3 is TGTGCCAGCAGCATGCAACTAGCGGGAGTAGGGGAGCAGTACTTC.

The genes are TRBV3-1 (or the pseudogene TRBV3-2) and TRBJ1-5, with 9 bases that match TRBD1. This CDR3 has 15 amino acids. CDR1 is LGHDT, CDR2 YNNKEL, per germline (reference sequence). J lost 2 bases, V lost 6 bases, and 5 bases had no gene match. The CDR3 is CASSRTGDGNQPQHF. DNA for the CDR3: TGTGCCAGCAGTCGGACAGGGGACGGCAATCAGCCCCAGCATTTT.